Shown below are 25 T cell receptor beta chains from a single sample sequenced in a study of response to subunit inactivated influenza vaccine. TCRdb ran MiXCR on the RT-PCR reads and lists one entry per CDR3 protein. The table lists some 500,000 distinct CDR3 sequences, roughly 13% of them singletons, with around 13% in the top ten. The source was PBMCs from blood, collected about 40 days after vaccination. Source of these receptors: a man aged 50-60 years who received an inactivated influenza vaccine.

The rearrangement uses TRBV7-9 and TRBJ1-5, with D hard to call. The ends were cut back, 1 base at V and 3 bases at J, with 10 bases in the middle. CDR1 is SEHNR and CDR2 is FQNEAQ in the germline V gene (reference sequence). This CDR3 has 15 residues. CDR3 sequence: CASSLGTGFNQPQHF. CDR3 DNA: TGTGCCAGCAGCTTAGGTACCGGATTCAATCAGCCCCAGCATTTT.

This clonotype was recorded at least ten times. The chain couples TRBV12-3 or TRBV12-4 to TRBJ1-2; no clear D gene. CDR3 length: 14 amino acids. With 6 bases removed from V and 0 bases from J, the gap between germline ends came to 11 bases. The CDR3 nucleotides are TGTGCCAGCAGCCAGACCACTGCTAACTATGGCTACACCTTC. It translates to CASSQTTANYGYTF.

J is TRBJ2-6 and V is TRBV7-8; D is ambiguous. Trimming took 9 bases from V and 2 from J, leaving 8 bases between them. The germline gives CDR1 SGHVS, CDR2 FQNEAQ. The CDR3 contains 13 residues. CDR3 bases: TGTGCCAGTTGGATGGCTGGGGCCAACGTCCTGACTTTC. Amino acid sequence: CASWMAGANVLTF. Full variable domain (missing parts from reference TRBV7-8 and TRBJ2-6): GAGVSQSPRYKVAKRGQDVALRCDPISGHVSLFWYQQALGQGPEFLTYFQNEAQLDKSGLPSDRFFAERPEGSVSTLKIQRTQQEDSAVYLCASWMAGANVLTFGAGSRLTVL.

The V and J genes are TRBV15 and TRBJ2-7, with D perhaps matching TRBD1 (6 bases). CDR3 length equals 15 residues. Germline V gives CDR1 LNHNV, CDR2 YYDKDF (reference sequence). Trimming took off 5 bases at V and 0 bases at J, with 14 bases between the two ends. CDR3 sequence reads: CATSPYRDTSYEQYF. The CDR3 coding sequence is TGTGCCACCAGCCCCTACCGGGACACCTCCTACGAGCAGTACTTC. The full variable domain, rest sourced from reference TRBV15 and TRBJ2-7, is DAMVIQNPRYQVTQFGKPVTLSCSQTLNHNVMYWYQQKSSQAPKLLFHYYDKDFNNEADTPDNFQSRRPNTSFCFLDIRSPGLGDTAMYLCATSPYRDTSYEQYFGPGTRLTVT.

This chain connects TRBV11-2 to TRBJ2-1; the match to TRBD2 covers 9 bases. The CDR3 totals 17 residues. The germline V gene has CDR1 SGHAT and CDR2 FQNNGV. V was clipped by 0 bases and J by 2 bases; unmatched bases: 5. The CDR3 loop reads CASSLDSASGTYNEQFF. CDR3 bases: TGTGCCAGCAGCTTAGATAGCGCTAGCGGGACCTACAATGAGCAGTTCTTC.

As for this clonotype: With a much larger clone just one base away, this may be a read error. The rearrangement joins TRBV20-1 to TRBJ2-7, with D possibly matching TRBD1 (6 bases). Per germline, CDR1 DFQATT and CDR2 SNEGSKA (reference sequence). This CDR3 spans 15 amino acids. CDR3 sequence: CSATTFNRASFEQYF. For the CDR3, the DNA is TGCAGTGCCACAACATTCAACAGGGCTTCCTTCGAGCAGTACTTC.

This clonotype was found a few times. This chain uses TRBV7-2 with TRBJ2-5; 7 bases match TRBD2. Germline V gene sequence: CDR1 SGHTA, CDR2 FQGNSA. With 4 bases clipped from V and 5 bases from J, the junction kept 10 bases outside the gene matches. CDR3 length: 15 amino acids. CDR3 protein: CASSSPRGSGETQYF. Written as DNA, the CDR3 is TGTGCCAGCAGCTCCCCTAGGGGTAGCGGGGAGACCCAGTACTTC.

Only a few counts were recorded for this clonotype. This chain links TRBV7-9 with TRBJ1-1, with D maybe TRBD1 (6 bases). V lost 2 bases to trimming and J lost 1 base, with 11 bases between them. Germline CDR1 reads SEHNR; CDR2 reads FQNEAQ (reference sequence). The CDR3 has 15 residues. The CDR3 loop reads CASSLLGTRNTEAFF. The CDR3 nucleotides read TGTGCCAGCAGCTTATTAGGGACACGGAACACTGAAGCTTTCTTT.

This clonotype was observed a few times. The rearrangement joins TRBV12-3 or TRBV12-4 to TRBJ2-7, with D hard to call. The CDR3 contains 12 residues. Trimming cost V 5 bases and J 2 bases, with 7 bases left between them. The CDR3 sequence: CASSGPAYEQYF. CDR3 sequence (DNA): TGTGCCAGCAGTGGACCAGCCTACGAGCAGTACTTC.

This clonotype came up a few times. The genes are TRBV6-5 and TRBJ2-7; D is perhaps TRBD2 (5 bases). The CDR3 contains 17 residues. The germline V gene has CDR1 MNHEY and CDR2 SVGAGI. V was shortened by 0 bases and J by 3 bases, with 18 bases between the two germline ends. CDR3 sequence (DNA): TGTGCCAGCAGTTACTCGAAGGGTTCAGGAGGATTCTACGAGCAGTACTTC. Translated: CASSYSKGSGGFYEQYF.

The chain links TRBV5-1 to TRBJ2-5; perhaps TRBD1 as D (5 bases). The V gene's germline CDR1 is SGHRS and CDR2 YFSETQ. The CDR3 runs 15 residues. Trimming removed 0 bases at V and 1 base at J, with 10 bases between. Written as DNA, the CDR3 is TGCGCCAGCAGCTTGGCCCCAGGGCCCCAAGAGACCCAGTACTTC. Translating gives CASSLAPGPQETQYF.

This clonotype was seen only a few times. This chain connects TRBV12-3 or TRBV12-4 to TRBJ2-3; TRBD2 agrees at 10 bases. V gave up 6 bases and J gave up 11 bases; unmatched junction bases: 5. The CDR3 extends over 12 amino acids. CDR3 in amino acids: CASSGTSEKQYF. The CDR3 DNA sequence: TGTGCCAGCAGCGGGACTAGCGAAAAGCAGTATTTT.

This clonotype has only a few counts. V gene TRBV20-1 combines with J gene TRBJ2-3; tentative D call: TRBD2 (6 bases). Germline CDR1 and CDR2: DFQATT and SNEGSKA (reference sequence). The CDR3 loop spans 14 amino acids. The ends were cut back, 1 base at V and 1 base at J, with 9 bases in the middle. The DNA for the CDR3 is TGCAGTGCTAGAGGGGGGGTGGGCACAGATACGCAGTATTTT. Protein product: CSARGGVGTDTQYF.

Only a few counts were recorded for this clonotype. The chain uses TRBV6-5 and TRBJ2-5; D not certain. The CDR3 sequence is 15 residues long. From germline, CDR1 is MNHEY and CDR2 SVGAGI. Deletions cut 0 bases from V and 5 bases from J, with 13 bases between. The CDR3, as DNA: TGTGCCAGCAGTTACTCGACGCCCCACGGGGAGACCCAGTACTTC. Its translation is CASSYSTPHGETQYF.

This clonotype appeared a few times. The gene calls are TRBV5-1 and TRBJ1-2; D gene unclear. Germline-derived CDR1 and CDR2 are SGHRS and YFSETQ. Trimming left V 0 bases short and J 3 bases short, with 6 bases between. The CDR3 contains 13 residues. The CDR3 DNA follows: TGCGCCAGCAGCTTGGACAGCGACTATGGCTACACCTTC. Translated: CASSLDSDYGYTF.

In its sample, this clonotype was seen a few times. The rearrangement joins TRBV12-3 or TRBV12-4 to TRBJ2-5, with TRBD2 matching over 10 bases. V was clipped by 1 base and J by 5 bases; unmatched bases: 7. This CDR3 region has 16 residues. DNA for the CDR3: TGTGCCAGCAGTTTAGGAGTTAGCGGGGGGTACGAGACCCAGTACTTC. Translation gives CASSLGVSGGYETQYF.

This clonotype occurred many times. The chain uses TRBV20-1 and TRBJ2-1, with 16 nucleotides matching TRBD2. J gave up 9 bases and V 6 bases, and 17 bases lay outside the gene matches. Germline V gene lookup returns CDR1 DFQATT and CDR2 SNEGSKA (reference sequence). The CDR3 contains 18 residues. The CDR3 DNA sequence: TGCAGTGCCTCCAAAAAGGGGACTAGCGGGAGGGACGGGGGTGAGCAGTTCTTC. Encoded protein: CSASKKGTSGRDGGEQFF.

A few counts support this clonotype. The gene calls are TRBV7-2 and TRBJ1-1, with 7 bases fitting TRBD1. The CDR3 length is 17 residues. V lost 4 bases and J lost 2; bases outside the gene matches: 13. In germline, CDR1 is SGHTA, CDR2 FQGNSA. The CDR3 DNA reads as TGTGCCAGCAGCTCAGCCTGGACAGGTTACAGAAACACTGAAGCTTTCTTT. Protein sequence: CASSSAWTGYRNTEAFF.

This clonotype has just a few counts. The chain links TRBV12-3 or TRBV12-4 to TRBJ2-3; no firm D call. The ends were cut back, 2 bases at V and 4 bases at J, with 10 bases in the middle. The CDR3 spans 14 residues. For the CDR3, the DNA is TGTGCCAGCAGTTTAAGATTAAGCTCAGATACGCAGTATTTT. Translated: CASSLRLSSDTQYF.

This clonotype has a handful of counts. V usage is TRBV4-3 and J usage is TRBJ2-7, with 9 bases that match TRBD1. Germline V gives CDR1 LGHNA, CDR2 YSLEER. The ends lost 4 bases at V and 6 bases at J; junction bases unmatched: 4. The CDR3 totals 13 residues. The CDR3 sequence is CASSPQTGGEQYF. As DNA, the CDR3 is TGCGCCAGCAGCCCGCAGACAGGGGGCGAGCAGTACTTC.

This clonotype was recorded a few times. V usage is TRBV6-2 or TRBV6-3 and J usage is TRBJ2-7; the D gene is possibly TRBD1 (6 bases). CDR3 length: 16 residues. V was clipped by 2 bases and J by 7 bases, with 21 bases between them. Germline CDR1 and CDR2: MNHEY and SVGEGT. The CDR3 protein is CASSYTPGRGLWEQYF. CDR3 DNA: TGTGCCAGCAGTTACACCCCTGGCAGGGGTCTGTGGGAGCAGTACTTC.

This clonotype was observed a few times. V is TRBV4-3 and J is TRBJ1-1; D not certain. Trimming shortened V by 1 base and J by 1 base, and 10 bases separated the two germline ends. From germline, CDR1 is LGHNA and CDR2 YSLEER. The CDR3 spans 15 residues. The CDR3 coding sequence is TGCGCCAGCAGCCAAGCGGTGGCTTCGAACACTGAAGCTTTCTTT. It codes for CASSQAVASNTEAFF.

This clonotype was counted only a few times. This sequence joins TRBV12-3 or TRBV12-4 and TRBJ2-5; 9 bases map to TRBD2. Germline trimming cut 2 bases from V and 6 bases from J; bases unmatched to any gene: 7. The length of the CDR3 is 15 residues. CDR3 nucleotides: TGTGCCAGCAGTTTATGGCGGGGGGGCAGAAAGACCCAGTACTTC. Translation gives CASSLWRGGRKTQYF.

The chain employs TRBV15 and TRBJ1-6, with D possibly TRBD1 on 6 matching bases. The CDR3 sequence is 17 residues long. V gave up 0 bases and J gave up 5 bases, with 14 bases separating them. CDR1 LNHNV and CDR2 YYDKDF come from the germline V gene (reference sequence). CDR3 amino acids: CATSRERMGAHNSPLHF. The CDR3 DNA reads TGTGCCACCAGCAGAGAACGTATGGGGGCGCATAATTCACCCCTCCACTTT. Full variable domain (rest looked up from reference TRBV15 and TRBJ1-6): DAMVIQNPRYQVTQFGKPVTLSCSQTLNHNVMYWYQQKSSQAPKLLFHYYDKDFNNEADTPDNFQSRRPNTSFCFLDIRSPGLGDTAMYLCATSRERMGAHNSPLHFGNGTRLTVT.

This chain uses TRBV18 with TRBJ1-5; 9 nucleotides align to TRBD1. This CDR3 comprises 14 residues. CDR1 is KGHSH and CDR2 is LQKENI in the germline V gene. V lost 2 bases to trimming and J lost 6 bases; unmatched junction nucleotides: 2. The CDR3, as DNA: TGTGCCAGCTCACCAATGGGACAGGGTCAGCCCCAGCATTTT. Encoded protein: CASSPMGQGQPQHF.